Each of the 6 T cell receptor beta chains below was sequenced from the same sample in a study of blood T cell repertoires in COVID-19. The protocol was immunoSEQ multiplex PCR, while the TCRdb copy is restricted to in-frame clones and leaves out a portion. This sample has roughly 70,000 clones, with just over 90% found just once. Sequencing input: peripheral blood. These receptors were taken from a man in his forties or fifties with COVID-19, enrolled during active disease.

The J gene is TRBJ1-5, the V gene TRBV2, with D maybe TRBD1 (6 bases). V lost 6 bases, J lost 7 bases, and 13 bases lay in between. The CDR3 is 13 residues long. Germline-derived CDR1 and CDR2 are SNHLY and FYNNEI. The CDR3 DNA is TGTGCCAGCAGCGGACAGTTCCCCCAGCCCCAGCATTTT. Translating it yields CASSGQFPQPQHF.

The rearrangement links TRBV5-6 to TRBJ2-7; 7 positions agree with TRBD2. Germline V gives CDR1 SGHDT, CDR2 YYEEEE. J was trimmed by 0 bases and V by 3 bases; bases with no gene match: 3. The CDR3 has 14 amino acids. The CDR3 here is CASSWGGGSYEQYV. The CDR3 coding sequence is TGTGCCAGCAGCTGGGGGGGAGGCTCCTACGAGCAGTACGTC.

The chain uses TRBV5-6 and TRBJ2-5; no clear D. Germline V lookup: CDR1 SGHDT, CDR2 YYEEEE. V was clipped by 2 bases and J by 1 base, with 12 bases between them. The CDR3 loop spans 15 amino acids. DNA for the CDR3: TGTGCCAGCAGCTTATTCGCCGACTTCCAAGAGACCCAGTACTTC. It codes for CASSLFADFQETQYF.

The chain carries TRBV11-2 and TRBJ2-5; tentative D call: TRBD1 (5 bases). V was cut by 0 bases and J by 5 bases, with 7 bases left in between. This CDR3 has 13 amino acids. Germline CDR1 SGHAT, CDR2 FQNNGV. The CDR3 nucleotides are TGTGCCAGCAGCTTAGACAGGGATGAGACCCAGTACTTC. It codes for CASSLDRDETQYF.

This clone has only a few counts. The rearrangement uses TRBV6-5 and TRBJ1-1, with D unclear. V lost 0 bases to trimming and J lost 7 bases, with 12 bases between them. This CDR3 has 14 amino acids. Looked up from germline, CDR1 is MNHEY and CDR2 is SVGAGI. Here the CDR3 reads CASSYSAVVIEAFF. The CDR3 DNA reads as TGTGCCAGCAGTTACTCGGCGGTAGTAATTGAAGCTTTCTTT.

The CDR3 sequence is CASRRSGGQGTEAFF. Written as DNA, the CDR3 is TGTGCCAGCAGGCGTAGCGGGGGGCAAGGTACTGAAGCTTTCTTT. This chain links TRBV27 with TRBJ1-1, with a tentative D call TRBD1 (6 bases). In germline, CDR1 is MNHEY, CDR2 SMNVEV (reference sequence). V was cut by 6 bases and J by 5 bases, with 19 bases left in between. The CDR3 is 15 residues long.